What follows is one TCR beta chain and its context. This sample is drawn from a study of T cells in Graves' hyperthyroidism and ophthalmopathy. Study background: Peripheral blood draws took place at initial diagnosis, ahead of any treatment.

After removal of 0 bases from V and 4 bases from J, the junction contained 4 bases not matched to a gene. CDR3 length equals 15 residues. The germline V gene encodes CDR1 MNHEY and CDR2 SVGAGI. Amplification of TCR beta CDR3 regions used RNA as the template. TCR CDR3 underwent first-round RT-PCR with the HTBI primer set. Using its own MiXCR run on the multiplex PCR reads, TCRdb lists one record per CDR3 protein. The table records roughly 400,000 distinct CDR3 sequences, over 12% of them present only once. Sequencing input: blood. This clonotype was obtained from a man aged 45-65 years with Graves' ophthalmopathy. The V call is TRBV6-5, the J call TRBJ2-5; TRBD2 agrees at 8 bases. The CDR3 sequence is CASSYSAGVRETQYF. DNA of the CDR3: TGTGCCAGCAGTTACTCAGCGGGAGTCAGAGAGACCCAGTACTTC.